The count of the clone carrying this T cell receptor (beta chain) is one. This entry is derived from a study of lymphopenia after photon versus proton radiotherapy. The protocol was immunoSEQ multiplex PCR, while the TCRdb copy is restricted to in-frame clones and leaves out a portion. The data hold around 160,000 clones, with 80% to 90% observed a single time. This CDR3 has 14 amino acids. With 1 base clipped from V and 7 bases from J, the junction kept 3 bases outside the gene matches. Germline CDR1 is SGHRS and CDR2 is YFSETQ. Material: peripheral blood, obtained from a patient treated with photon-based radiotherapy. The receptor's source is a man between 50 and 59 years old with gastric cancer. V usage is TRBV5-1 and J usage is TRBJ1-4, with TRBD1 matching over 8 bases. The CDR3, as DNA: TGCGCCAGCAGCTTGACAGGGGGATTTGAAAAACTGTTTTTT. This translates into CASSLTGGFEKLFF.